Included here is one TCR beta chain sequence, with context. Libraries were prepared by immunoSEQ multiplex PCR; TCRdb keeps only in-frame clonotypes and omits some of them. This sample has over 90,000 clones; roughly 90% occur once, and the top ten carry more than 0.95%. These data are taken from a study of siplizumab effects on memory and regulatory T cells. The length of the CDR3 is 15 residues. With 3 bases clipped from V and 5 bases from J, the junction kept 6 bases outside the gene matches. Germline V lookup: CDR1 SEHNR, CDR2 FQNEAQ (reference sequence). This sequence was found in a human donor in good health. This sequence joins TRBV7-9 and TRBJ2-1; 8 bases match TRBD2. Sequencing was carried out using CD4+ T cells sorted from blood. The CDR3 coding sequence is TGTGCCAGCAGCTTCACAGGACTAGCTAACAATGAGCAGTTCTTC. This gives the protein CASSFTGLANNEQFF.